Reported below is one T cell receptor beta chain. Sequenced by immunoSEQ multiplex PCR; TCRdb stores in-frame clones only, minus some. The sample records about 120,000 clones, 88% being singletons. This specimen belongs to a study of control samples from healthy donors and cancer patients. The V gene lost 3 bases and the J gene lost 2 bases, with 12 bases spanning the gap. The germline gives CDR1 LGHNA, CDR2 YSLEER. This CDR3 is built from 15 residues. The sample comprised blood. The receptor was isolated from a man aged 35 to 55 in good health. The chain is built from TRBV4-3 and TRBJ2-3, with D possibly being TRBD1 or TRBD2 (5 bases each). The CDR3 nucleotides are TGCGCCAGCAGCCAGAACGGGGCCTCCACAGATACGCAGTATTTT. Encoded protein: CASSQNGASTDTQYF.